In its sample, the clone carrying this TCR beta chain was seen many times. The CDR3 contains 14 residues. The V end lost 3 bases, the J end lost 0 bases, and 8 bases lay between the germline ends. CDR1 SGHVS and CDR2 FQNEAQ come from the germline V gene. TCRdb redid the calling of the 5' RACE reads with MiXCR, one entry per CDR3 protein. The data contain 50,000 to 65,000 distinct CDR3 sequences, about 12% of them seen just once; the ten biggest clones take up around 4%. This record comes from a study of early T cells in non-severe SARS-CoV-2 infection. V gene TRBV7-8 combines with J gene TRBJ1-1, with D hard to call. Sequenced: whole blood. This clonotype was obtained from an adult who was a healthcare worker with PCR-confirmed SARS-CoV-2 infection or an uninfected control (not recorded which). The chain's CDR3 is CASSFSRMNTEAFF. DNA of the CDR3: TGTGCCAGCAGCTTTTCCCGGATGAACACTGAAGCTTTCTTT.